This T cell receptor beta chain was observed in a study of cytomegalovirus exposure and HLA in healthy donors. Notes on the study in general: A later analysis found common viral pathogens apparently linked to several of the most significant clusters. In vitro, three CMV-associated chains proved specific for CMV antigens. According to the study, roughly 160 TCR beta chains were cytomegalovirus-associated.

CDR1 is SGDLS, CDR2 YYNGEE, per germline. This CDR3 contains 13 residues. V dropped 4 bases and J dropped 7 bases, with 12 bases sitting between them. To note about this clone: Its antigen is not known.

Researchers ran the PCR with 60 Vbeta and 13 Jbeta primers. The data were produced by immunoSEQ multiplex PCR, yet TCRdb's version contains in-frame clones alone and is incomplete. The sample contains 85,000 to 100,000 clones, approximately 76% of which appear only once. The source of this sequence is a man in his forties or fifties in good health and CMV-seropositive. Sequencing was carried out using PBMCs. V gene TRBV9 combines with J gene TRBJ2-1; possible D gene TRBD1, 5 bases. The CDR3 is CASSPTRQNEQFF. The CDR3 region has the DNA TGTGCCAGCAGCCCTACTCGACAGAATGAGCAGTTCTTC.